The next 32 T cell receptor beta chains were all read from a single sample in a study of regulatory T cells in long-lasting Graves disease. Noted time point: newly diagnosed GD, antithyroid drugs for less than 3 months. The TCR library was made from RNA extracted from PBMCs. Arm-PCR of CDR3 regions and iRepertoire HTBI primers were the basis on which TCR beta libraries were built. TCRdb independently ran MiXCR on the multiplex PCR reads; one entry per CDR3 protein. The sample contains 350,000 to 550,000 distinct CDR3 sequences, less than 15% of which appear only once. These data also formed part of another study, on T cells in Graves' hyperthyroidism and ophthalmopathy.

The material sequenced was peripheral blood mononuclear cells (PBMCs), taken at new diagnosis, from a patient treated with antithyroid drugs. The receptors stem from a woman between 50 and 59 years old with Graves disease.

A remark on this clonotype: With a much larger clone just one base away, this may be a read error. Written as DNA, the CDR3 is TGTGCCAGCAGAGGTGACAGGATATGGAACACCGGGGAGCTGCTTTTT. Encoded protein: CASRGDRIWNTGELLF. The chain carries TRBV28 and TRBJ2-2, with D perhaps TRBD1 (6 bases). Germline lookup yields CDR1 MDHEN and CDR2 SYDVKM. The CDR3 contains 16 residues. Based on the CDR3 plus reference TRBV28 and TRBJ2-2, the full variable domain is DVKVTQSSRYLVKRTGEKVFLECVQDMDHENMFWYRQDPGLGLRLIYFSYDVKMKEKGDIPEGYSVSREKKERFSLILESASTNQTSMYLCASRGDRIWNTGELLFGEGSRLTVL.

The CDR3 DNA sequence: TGTGCCAGCAGCTTTGGGGATGGGGGCACAGATACGCAGTATTTT. Translation: CASSFGDGGTDTQYF. The chain has TRBV7-9 and TRBJ2-3, with no clear D. The V end was cut by 3 bases, the J end by 1 base, with 11 bases between. The germline V gene encodes CDR1 SEHNR and CDR2 FQNEAQ (reference sequence). CDR3 length equals 15 residues. The entire variable domain, with the rest obtained from reference TRBV7-9 and TRBJ2-3, is as follows: DTGVSQNPRHKITKRGQNVTFRCDPISEHNRLYWYRQTLGQGPEFLTYFQNEAQLEKSRLLSDRFSAERPKGSFSTLEIQRTEQGDSAMYLCASSFGDGGTDTQYFGPGTRLTVL.

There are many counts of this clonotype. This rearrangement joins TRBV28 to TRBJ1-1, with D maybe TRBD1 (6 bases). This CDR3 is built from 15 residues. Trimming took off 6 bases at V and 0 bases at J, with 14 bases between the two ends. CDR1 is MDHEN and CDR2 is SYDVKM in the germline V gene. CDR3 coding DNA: TGTGCCAGCAGGACAGGACAAACTATGAACACTGAAGCTTTCTTT. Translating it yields CASRTGQTMNTEAFF.

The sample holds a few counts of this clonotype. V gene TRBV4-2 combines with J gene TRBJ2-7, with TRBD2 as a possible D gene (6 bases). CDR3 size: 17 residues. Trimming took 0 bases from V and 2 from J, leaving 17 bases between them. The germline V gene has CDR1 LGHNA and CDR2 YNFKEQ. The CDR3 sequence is CASSQDLWRGDTYEQYF. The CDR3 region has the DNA TGTGCCAGCAGCCAAGATCTATGGCGGGGTGATACCTACGAGCAGTACTTC.

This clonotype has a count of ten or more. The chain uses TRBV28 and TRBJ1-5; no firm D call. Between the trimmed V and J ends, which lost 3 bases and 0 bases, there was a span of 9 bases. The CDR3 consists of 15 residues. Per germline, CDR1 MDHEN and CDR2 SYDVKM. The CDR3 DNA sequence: TGTGCCAGCAGTTTTTTGGCGAATAGCAATCAGCCCCAGCATTTT. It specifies CASSFLANSNQPQHF.

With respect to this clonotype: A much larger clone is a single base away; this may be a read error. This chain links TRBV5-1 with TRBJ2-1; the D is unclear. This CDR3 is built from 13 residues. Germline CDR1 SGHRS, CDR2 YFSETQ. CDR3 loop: CASSLGGWNERFF. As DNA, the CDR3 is TGCGCCAGCAGCTTGGGGGGATGGAATGAGCGGTTCTTC.

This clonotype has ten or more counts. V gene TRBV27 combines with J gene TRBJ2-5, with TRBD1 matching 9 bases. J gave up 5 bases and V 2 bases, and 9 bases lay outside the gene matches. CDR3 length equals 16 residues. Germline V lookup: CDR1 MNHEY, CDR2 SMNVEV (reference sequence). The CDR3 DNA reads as TGTGCCAGCAGTTTACTTTCGGGACAGGGAAGGGAGACCCAGTACTTC. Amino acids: CASSLLSGQGRETQYF.

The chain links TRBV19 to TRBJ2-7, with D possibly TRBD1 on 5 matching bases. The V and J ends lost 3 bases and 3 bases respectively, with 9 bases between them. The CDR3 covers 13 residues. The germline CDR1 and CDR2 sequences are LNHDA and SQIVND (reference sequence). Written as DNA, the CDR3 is TGTGCCAGTAGTATGGGCAGGGTCTACGAGCAGTACTTC. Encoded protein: CASSMGRVYEQYF.

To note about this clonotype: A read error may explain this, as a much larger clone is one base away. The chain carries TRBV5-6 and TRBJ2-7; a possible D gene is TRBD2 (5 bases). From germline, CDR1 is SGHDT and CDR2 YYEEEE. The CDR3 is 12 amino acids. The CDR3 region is CASSLFDYERYF. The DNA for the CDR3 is TGTGCCAGCAGCTTGTTTGACTACGAGCGGTACTTC.

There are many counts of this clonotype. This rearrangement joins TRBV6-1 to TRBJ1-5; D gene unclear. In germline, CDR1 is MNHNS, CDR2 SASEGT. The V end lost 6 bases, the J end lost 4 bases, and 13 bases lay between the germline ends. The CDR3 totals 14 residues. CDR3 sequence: CASSLTQKNQPQHF. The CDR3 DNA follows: TGTGCCAGCAGCTTGACCCAAAAGAATCAGCCCCAGCATTTT.

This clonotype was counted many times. CDR3: CASSSTTVLTPYEQYF. CDR3 nucleotides: TGTGCCAGCAGCTCAACTACAGTTCTGACCCCCTACGAGCAGTACTTC. The rearrangement uses TRBV11-2 and TRBJ2-7; D call uncertain. This CDR3 contains 16 residues. CDR1 SGHAT and CDR2 FQNNGV come from the germline V gene. Between the trimmed V and J ends, which lost 4 bases and 2 bases, there was a span of 18 bases.

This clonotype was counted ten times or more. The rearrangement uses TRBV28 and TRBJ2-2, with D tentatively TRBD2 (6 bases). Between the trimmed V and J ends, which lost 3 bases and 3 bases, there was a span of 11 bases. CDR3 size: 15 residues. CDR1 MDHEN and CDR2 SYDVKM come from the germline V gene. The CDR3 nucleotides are TGTGCCAGCAGTTTTGGAGGGGCGGACACCGGGGAGCTGTTTTTT. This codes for CASSFGGADTGELFF.

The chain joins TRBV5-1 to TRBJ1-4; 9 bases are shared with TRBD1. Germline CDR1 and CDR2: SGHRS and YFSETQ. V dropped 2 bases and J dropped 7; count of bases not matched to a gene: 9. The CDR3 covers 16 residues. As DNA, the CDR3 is TGCGCCAGCAGCTTACGAACAGGGGGCGCGGGTGAAAAACTGTTTTTT. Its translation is CASSLRTGGAGEKLFF.

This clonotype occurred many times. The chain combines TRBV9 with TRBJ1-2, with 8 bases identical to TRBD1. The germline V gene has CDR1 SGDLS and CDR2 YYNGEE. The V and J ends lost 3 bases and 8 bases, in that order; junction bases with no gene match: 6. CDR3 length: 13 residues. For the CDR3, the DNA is TGTGCCAGCAGCGCGTCGACAGGGGTAGGCTACACCTTC. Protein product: CASSASTGVGYTF. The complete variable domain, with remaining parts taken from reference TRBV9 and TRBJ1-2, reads DSGVTQTPKHLITATGQRVTLRCSPRSGDLSVYWYQQSLDQGLQFLIQYYNGEERAKGNILERFSAQQFPDLHSELNLSSLELGDSALYFCASSASTGVGYTFGSGTRLTVV.

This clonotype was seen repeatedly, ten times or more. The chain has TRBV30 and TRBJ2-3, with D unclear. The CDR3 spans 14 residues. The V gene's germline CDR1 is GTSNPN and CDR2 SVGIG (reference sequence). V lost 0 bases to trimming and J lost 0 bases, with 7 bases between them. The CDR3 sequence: CAWSVWDSTDTQYF. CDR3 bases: TGTGCCTGGAGTGTGTGGGATAGCACAGATACGCAGTATTTT.

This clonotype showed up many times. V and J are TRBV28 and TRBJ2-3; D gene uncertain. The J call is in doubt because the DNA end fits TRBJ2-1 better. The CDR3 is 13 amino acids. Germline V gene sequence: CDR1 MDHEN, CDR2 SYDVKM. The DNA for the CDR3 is TGTGCCAGCAGTTTACCCGTGACCTATGAGCAGTTCTTC. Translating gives CASSLPVTYEQFF.

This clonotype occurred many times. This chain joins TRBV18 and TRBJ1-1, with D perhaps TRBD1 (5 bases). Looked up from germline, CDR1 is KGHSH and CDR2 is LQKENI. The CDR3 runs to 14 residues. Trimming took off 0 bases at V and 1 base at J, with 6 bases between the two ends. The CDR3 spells CASSPPGGNTEAFF. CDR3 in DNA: TGTGCCAGCTCACCACCGGGGGGGAACACTGAAGCTTTCTTT.

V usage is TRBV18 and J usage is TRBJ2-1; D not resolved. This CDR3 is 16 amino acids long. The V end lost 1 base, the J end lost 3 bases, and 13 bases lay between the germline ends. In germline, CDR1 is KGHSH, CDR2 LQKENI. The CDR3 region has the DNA TGTGCCAGCTCACCACGGGGTAAAGCTCTCTACAATGAGCAGTTCTTC. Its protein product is CASSPRGKALYNEQFF.

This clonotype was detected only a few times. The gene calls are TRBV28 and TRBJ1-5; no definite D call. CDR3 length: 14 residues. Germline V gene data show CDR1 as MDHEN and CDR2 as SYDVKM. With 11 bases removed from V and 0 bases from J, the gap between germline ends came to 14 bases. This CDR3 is CACQAVNSNQPQHF. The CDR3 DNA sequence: TGTGCCTGCCAGGCGGTCAATAGCAATCAGCCCCAGCATTTT.

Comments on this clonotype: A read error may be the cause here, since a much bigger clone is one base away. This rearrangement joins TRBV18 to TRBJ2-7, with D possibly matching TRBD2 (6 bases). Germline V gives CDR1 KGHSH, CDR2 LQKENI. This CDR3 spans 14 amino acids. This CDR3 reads CSSSPPTSSYEQYF. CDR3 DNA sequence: TGTTCCAGCTCACCACCAACTAGCAGCTACGAGCAGTACTTC. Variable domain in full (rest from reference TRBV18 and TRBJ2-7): NAGVMQNPRHLVRRRGQEARLRCSPMKGHSHVYWYRQLPEEGLKFMVYLQKENIIDESGMPKERFSAEFPKEGPSILRIQQVVRGDSAAYFCSSSPPTSSYEQYFGPGTRLTVT.

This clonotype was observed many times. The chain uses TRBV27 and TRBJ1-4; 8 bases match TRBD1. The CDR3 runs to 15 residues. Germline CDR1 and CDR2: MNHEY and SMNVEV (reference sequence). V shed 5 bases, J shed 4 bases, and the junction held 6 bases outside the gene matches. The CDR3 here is CASSPHDRGNEKLFF. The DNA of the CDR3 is TGTGCCAGCAGTCCACATGACAGGGGTAATGAAAAACTGTTTTTT.

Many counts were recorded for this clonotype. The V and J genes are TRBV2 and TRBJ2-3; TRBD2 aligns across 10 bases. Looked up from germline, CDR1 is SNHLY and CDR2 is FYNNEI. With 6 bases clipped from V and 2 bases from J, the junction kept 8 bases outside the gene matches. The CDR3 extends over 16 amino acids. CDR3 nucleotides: TGTGCCAGCAGACCACGAGCGGGAGGGTACACAGATACGCAGTATTTT. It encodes CASRPRAGGYTDTQYF.

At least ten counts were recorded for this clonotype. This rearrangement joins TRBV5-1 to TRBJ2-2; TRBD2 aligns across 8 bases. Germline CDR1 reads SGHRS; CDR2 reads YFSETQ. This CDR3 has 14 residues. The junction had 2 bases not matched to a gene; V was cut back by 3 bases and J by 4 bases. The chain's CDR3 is CASSSGLVTGELFF. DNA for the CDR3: TGCGCCAGCAGCTCGGGACTAGTCACCGGGGAGCTGTTTTTT.

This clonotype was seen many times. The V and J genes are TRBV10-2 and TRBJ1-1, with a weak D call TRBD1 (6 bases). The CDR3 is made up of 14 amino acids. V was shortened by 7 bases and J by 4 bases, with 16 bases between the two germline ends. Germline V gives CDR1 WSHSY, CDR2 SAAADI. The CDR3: CASKGSGVGTEAFF. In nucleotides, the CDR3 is TGCGCCAGCAAGGGATCAGGGGTAGGCACTGAAGCTTTCTTT.

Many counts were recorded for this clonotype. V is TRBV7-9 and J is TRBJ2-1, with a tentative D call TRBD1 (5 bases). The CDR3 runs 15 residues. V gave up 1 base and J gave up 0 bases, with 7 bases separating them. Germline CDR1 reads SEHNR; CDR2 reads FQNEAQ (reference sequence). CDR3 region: CASSLDQGSYNEQFF. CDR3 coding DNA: TGTGCCAGCAGCTTAGACCAGGGCTCCTACAATGAGCAGTTCTTC.

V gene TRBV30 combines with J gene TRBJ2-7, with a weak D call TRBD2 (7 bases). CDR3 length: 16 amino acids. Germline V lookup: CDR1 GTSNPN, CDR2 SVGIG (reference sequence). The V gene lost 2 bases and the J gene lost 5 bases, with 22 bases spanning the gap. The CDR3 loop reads CAWSSRGARGAHEQYF. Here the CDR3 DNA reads TGTGCCTGGAGTTCGAGGGGGGCCCGGGGGGCCCACGAGCAGTACTTC.

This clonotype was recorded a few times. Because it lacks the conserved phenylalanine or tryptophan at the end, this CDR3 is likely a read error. CDR3 region: CASSPPHYEQYL. Here the CDR3 DNA reads TGTGCCAGCAGCCCGCCCCACTACGAGCAGTACCTC. The genes are TRBV28 and TRBJ2-7; D gene unclear. The germline V and J ends were trimmed by 6 bases and 3 bases, with 9 bases remaining between them. This CDR3 has 12 amino acids. CDR1 MDHEN and CDR2 SYDVKM come from the germline V gene.

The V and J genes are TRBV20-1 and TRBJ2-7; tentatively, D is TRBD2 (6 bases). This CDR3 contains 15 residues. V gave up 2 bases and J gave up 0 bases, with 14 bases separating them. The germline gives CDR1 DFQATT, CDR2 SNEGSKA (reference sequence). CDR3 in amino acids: CSARLVGTASYEQYF. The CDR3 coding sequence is TGCAGTGCTAGATTAGTTGGGACTGCCTCCTACGAGCAGTACTTC.

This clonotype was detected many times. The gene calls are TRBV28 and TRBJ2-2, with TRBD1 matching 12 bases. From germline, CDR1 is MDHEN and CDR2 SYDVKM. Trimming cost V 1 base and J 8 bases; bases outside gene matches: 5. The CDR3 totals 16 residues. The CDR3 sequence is CASSLYGTGGAGELFF. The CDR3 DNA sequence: TGTGCCAGCAGTTTATACGGGACAGGGGGCGCTGGGGAGCTGTTTTTT.

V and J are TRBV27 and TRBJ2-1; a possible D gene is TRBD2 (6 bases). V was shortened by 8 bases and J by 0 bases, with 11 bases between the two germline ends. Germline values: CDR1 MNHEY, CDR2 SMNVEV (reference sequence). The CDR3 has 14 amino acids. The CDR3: CASASASSYNEQFF. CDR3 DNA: TGTGCCAGCGCTAGCGCTAGCTCCTACAATGAGCAGTTCTTC.

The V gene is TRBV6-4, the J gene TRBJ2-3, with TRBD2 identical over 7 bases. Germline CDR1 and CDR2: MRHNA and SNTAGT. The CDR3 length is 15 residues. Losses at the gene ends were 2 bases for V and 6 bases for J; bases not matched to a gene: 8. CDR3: CASSDRAGVPDTQYF. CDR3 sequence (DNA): TGTGCCAGCAGTGACCGGGCGGGAGTCCCGGATACGCAGTATTTT.

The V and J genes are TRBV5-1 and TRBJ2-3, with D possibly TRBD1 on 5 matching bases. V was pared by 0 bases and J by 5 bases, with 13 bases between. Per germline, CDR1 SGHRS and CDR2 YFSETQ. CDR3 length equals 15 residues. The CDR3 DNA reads TGCGCCAGCAGCTTGGGGGGCCTCCCCCGAGATACGCAGTATTTT. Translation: CASSLGGLPRDTQYF.